The 27 T cell receptor beta chains listed next were all sequenced from one sample in a study of shared clonotypes between healthy human individuals. Data came from immunoSEQ multiplex PCR; TCRdb stores just in-frame clones and leaves some out. The sample has 2 million or so clones; roughly 95% are singletons. The naive CD8 subset, CD45RO-negative cells positively selected for CCR7, excluded terminally differentiated effector memory CD45RA+ cells. The sample was naive CD8+ T cells sorted from blood. Receptors originate from a young man in good health.

The rearrangement uses TRBV30 and TRBJ1-3; TRBD1 might be the D (5 bases). The V end lost 1 base, the J end lost 4 bases, and 8 bases lay between the germline ends. Germline CDR1 reads GTSNPN; CDR2 reads SVGIG (reference sequence). The CDR3 loop spans 13 amino acids. The CDR3 loop is CAWSAGNGNTIYF. The CDR3 nucleotides are TGTGCCTGGAGTGCAGGGAACGGAAACACCATATATTTT.

This clone was found once. V usage is TRBV30 and J usage is TRBJ1-4, with 7 bases that match TRBD1. The CDR3 is 14 amino acids. Germline V gives CDR1 GTSNPN, CDR2 SVGIG (reference sequence). V shed 3 bases and J 8 bases; nucleotides not matched to a gene: 9. The DNA of the CDR3 is TGTGCCTGGAGCTTGACAGGGATGGGAGAAAAACTGTTTTTT. It yields the protein CAWSLTGMGEKLFF.

The chain employs TRBV6-1 and TRBJ2-2; the D gene is possibly TRBD1 (6 bases). Germline CDR1 reads MNHNS; CDR2 reads SASEGT. V was pared by 8 bases and J by 5 bases, with 18 bases between. The length of the CDR3 is 15 residues. For the CDR3, the DNA is TGTGCCAGCCAGATCCGGGACACCGGTACCGGGGAGCTGTTTTTT. Residues: CASQIRDTGTGELFF.

The chain links TRBV5-4 to TRBJ2-1, with TRBD2 matching over 13 bases. V lost 4 bases and J lost 7; bases outside the gene matches: 11. Germline CDR1 is SGHNT and CDR2 is YYREEE (reference sequence). The CDR3 runs to 17 residues. The CDR3 DNA follows: TGTGCCAGCAGCCCGTCGAGATGGACTAGCGGGAGAAATGAGCAGTTCTTC. It translates to CASSPSRWTSGRNEQFF. Together with reference TRBV5-4 and TRBJ2-1, the CDR3 gives the full variable domain: ETGVTQSPTHLIKTRGQQVTLRCSSQSGHNTVSWYQQALGQGPQFIFQYYREEENGRGNFPPRFSGLQFPNYSSELNVNALELDDSALYLCASSPSRWTSGRNEQFFGPGTRLTVL.

V usage is TRBV4-1 and J usage is TRBJ2-7; 10 bases fit TRBD2. The germline V gene encodes CDR1 MGHRA and CDR2 YSYEKL. V lost 0 bases and J lost 4; bases outside the gene matches: 6. The CDR3 extends over 16 amino acids. Here the CDR3 DNA reads TGCGCCAGCAGCCAAGACCGGACTAGCGGAGCATACGAGCAGTACTTC. Translating gives CASSQDRTSGAYEQYF.

The V and J genes are TRBV6-1 and TRBJ2-1, with TRBD2 matching 9 bases. Looked up from germline, CDR1 is MNHNS and CDR2 is SASEGT. The CDR3 contains 18 residues. Losses at the gene ends were 6 bases for V and 5 bases for J; bases not matched to a gene: 17. CDR3: CASRETSYSGGPNNEQFF. The CDR3 DNA is TGTGCCAGCAGGGAAACCTCCTATAGCGGGGGCCCTAACAATGAGCAGTTCTTC.

The chain joins TRBV4-1 to TRBJ1-2; D is unresolved. CDR1 MGHRA and CDR2 YSYEKL come from the germline V gene. The CDR3 runs 15 residues. The V gene lost 0 bases and the J gene lost 1 base, with 9 bases spanning the gap. CDR3 DNA sequence: TGCGCCAGCAGCCAAGATGTGGGAGTTAACTATGGCTACACCTTC. It yields the protein CASSQDVGVNYGYTF.

The genes are TRBV13 and TRBJ1-1, with unresolved D. Germline lookup yields CDR1 PRHDT and CDR2 FYEKMQ (reference sequence). This CDR3 spans 15 amino acids. V gave up 0 bases and J gave up 5 bases, with 13 bases separating them. The CDR3 is CASSLGLAGWTEAFF. In DNA form, the CDR3 reads TGTGCCAGCAGCTTAGGCTTGGCGGGCTGGACTGAAGCTTTCTTT.

This chain links TRBV30 with TRBJ2-3, with 8 bases aligning to TRBD2. CDR1 is GTSNPN, CDR2 SVGIG, per germline (reference sequence). This CDR3 region has 15 residues. V lost 0 bases and J lost 3; bases outside the gene matches: 5. The CDR3 nucleotides are TGTGCCTGGAGTGTCCCCCTAGCGGGTACAGATACGCAGTATTTT. Its protein is CAWSVPLAGTDTQYF. Using reference TRBV30 and TRBJ2-3 for the parts outside the CDR3, the full variable domain is SQTIHQWPATLVQPVGSPLSLECTVEGTSNPNLYWYRQAAGRGLQLLFYSVGIGQISSEVPQNLSASRPQDRQFILSSKKLLLSDSGFYLCAWSVPLAGTDTQYFGPGTRLTVL.

The rearrangement uses TRBV6-5 and TRBJ1-6; tentative D call: TRBD1 (5 bases). The V gene's germline CDR1 is MNHEY and CDR2 SVGAGI. Trimming cost V 4 bases and J 10 bases, with 20 bases left between them. The CDR3 has 16 amino acids. CDR3 sequence: CASSWEYGQGRSPLHF. The CDR3 DNA reads as TGTGCCAGCAGTTGGGAGTACGGGCAGGGTAGGTCACCCCTCCACTTT.

This chain connects TRBV27 to TRBJ1-3; D unresolved. Germline CDR1 reads MNHEY; CDR2 reads SMNVEV (reference sequence). There are 17 residues in the CDR3. Trimming left V 5 bases short and J 2 bases short, with 19 bases between. CDR3 DNA sequence: TGTGCCAGCAGTCCCTCCCCCAGCAGGCTGGCTGGAAACACCATATATTTT. Translation: CASSPSPSRLAGNTIYF.

V gene TRBV13 combines with J gene TRBJ2-1, with D perhaps TRBD2 (6 bases). Trimming pared 5 bases from V and 7 bases from J, leaving 15 bases between. The CDR3 extends over 14 amino acids. The germline V gene encodes CDR1 PRHDT and CDR2 FYEKMQ (reference sequence). The DNA of the CDR3 is TGTGCCAGCAGCCCCGGGGGTGGACCAAATGAGCAGTTCTTC. It is translated as CASSPGGGPNEQFF. Combining the CDR3 with reference TRBV13 and TRBJ2-1 gives the whole variable domain AAGVIQSPRHLIKEKRETATLKCYPIPRHDTVYWYQQGPGQDPQFLISFYEKMQSDKGSIPDRFSAQQFSDYHSELNMSSLELGDSALYFCASSPGGGPNEQFFGPGTRLTVL.

The chain has TRBV2 and TRBJ2-1; 9 bases match TRBD2. The junction had 10 bases not matched to a gene; V was cut back by 9 bases and J by 10 bases. Per germline, CDR1 SNHLY and CDR2 FYNNEI. The CDR3 has 13 residues. The CDR3 reads CARGISLAGEQFF. The CDR3 DNA is TGTGCCAGGGGGATATCTCTAGCGGGAGAGCAGTTCTTC.

The chain recombines TRBV27 with TRBJ1-6; TRBD1 is a possible D gene (6 bases). V lost 2 bases, J lost 10 bases, and 18 bases lay in between. CDR1 is MNHEY, CDR2 SMNVEV, per germline (reference sequence). This CDR3 is 16 amino acids long. CDR3 nucleotide sequence: TGTGCCAGCAGTTTAAGTGGGGGCGAAGGGAGATCACCCCTCCACTTT. Translation: CASSLSGGEGRSPLHF.

The V gene is TRBV9, the J gene TRBJ2-7, with 11 bases lining up with TRBD2. Germline V gene sequence: CDR1 SGDLS, CDR2 YYNGEE. V shed 0 bases and J 7 bases; nucleotides not matched to a gene: 12. The CDR3 consists of 17 residues. The CDR3 DNA sequence: TGTGCCAGCAGCGTAGGCCCCACTAGCGGGAGAGGAGGGGAGCAGTACTTC. Translated, it gives CASSVGPTSGRGGEQYF.

This clone was observed a single time. The chain uses TRBV28 and TRBJ1-2; unclear D gene. The V end lost 5 bases, the J end lost 0 bases, and 13 bases lay between the germline ends. Per the germline V gene, CDR1 is MDHEN and CDR2 is SYDVKM. This CDR3 is built from 15 residues. Here the CDR3 reads CASSLDPSSNYGYTF. The CDR3 DNA sequence: TGTGCCAGCAGTCTAGACCCTAGCTCTAACTATGGCTACACCTTC.

Turning to this clone: Distinct nucleotide sequences in the sample also encode this CDR3. V usage is TRBV25-1 and J usage is TRBJ2-1; D remains unclear. CDR1 and CDR2 from the germline V gene are MGHDK and SYGVNS. This CDR3 contains 12 residues. Trimming removed 6 bases from V and 3 bases from J, with 6 bases in between. In nucleotides, the CDR3 is TGTGCCAGCAGGAGCAGCTACAATGAGCAGTTCTTC. Protein product: CASRSSYNEQFF.

The chain combines TRBV5-4 with TRBJ1-1; D call uncertain. The CDR3 has 12 residues. Germline CDR1 reads SGHNT; CDR2 reads YYREEE (reference sequence). V was pared by 4 bases and J by 1 base, with 5 bases between. The CDR3 DNA sequence: TGTGCCAGCAGCGCGTGGAACACTGAAGCTTTCTTT. Amino acid sequence: CASSAWNTEAFF.

V and J are TRBV6-1 and TRBJ1-1, with 9 nucleotides matching TRBD1. Germline loops: CDR1 MNHNS, CDR2 SASEGT. V lost 2 bases and J lost 0; bases outside the gene matches: 10. This CDR3 is built from 18 residues. As DNA, the CDR3 is TGTGCCAGCAGTGAAACACGGGACAGGGTTGGAGTGAACACTGAAGCTTTCTTT. This translates into CASSETRDRVGVNTEAFF.

The chain joins TRBV6-5 to TRBJ2-2; the D call may be TRBD1 or TRBD2 (6 bases each). Trimming removed 7 bases from V and 7 bases from J, with 16 bases in between. The CDR3 totals 14 residues. In germline, CDR1 is MNHEY, CDR2 SVGAGI. The CDR3 coding sequence is TGTGCCAGCACCAACTCGGGGGCTGGCGGGGAGCTGTTTTTT. Encoded protein: CASTNSGAGGELFF.

The chain carries TRBV5-8 and TRBJ1-5; TRBD1 is a possible D gene (6 bases). V was pared by 0 bases and J by 3 bases, with 10 bases between. Germline V gives CDR1 SGHTS, CDR2 YDEGEE. This CDR3 has 15 amino acids. CDR3 sequence (DNA): TGTGCCAGCAGCTTGGTAGGACAGATCAATCAGCCCCAGCATTTT. It specifies CASSLVGQINQPQHF. The whole variable domain, filled in from reference TRBV5-8 and TRBJ1-5, reads EAGVTQSPTHLIKTRGQQATLRCSPISGHTSVYWYQQALGLGLQFLLWYDEGEERNRGNFPPRFSGRQFPNYSSELNVNALELEDSALYLCASSLVGQINQPQHFGDGTRLSIL.

This clone has a single count. This chain uses TRBV5-6 with TRBJ2-1; TRBD2 aligns across 8 bases. CDR3 length: 16 residues. CDR1 and CDR2 from the germline V gene are SGHDT and YYEEEE. V dropped 0 bases and J dropped 4; count of bases not matched to a gene: 6. Written as DNA, the CDR3 is TGTGCCAGCAGCTTGGTCTTAGCGGGACGATACAATGAGCAGTTCTTC. Encoded protein: CASSLVLAGRYNEQFF.

The chain links TRBV4-1 to TRBJ1-6, with TRBD1 as a possible D gene (6 bases). Germline V lookup: CDR1 MGHRA, CDR2 YSYEKL. This CDR3 spans 17 amino acids. The V end was cut by 0 bases, the J end by 5 bases, with 14 bases between. CDR3 bases: TGCGCCAGCAGCCAAGATACGGGGACATTTAATAATTCACCCCTCCACTTT. This sequence encodes CASSQDTGTFNNSPLHF.

The chain carries TRBV7-6 and TRBJ2-1, with D possibly TRBD2 on 5 matching bases. Germline V gene lookup returns CDR1 SGHVS and CDR2 FNYEAQ. The CDR3 loop spans 13 amino acids. The V end lost 1 base, the J end lost 7 bases, and 8 bases lay between the germline ends. The DNA of the CDR3 is TGTGCCAGCAGCTTAGGAGGGCGGAATGAGCAGTTCTTC. It specifies CASSLGGRNEQFF.

V is TRBV2 and J is TRBJ1-5; perhaps TRBD1 as D (6 bases). Trimming stripped 6 bases from V and 7 bases from J, with 13 bases between. Looked up from germline, CDR1 is SNHLY and CDR2 is FYNNEI. CDR3 length: 13 amino acids. The CDR3: CASREGGLQPQHF. The CDR3 DNA reads as TGTGCCAGCAGGGAGGGGGGATTGCAGCCCCAGCATTTT.

This clone was counted between two and nine times. This chain links TRBV2 with TRBJ2-3; no reliable D call. CDR3 size: 14 residues. Trimming took 4 bases from V and 5 from J, leaving 13 bases between them. Looked up from germline, CDR1 is SNHLY and CDR2 is FYNNEI. DNA of the CDR3: TGTGCCAGCAGTGGCAGCCTGCGGAAAGATACGCAGTATTTT. It codes for CASSGSLRKDTQYF. Variable domain in full (rest from reference TRBV2 and TRBJ2-3): EPEVTQTPSHQVTQMGQEVILRCVPISNHLYFYWYRQILGQKVEFLVSFYNNEISEKSEIFDDQFSVERPDGSNFTLKIRSTKLEDSAMYFCASSGSLRKDTQYFGPGTRLTVL.

The chain recombines TRBV10-3 with TRBJ2-5; 8 positions agree with TRBD2. V dropped 0 bases and J dropped 2; count of bases not matched to a gene: 2. The CDR3 is 15 amino acids. CDR1 and CDR2 (germline): ENHRY, SYGVKD. The CDR3 nucleotides read TGTGCCATCAGTGAGTCACCTAGCGGGCAAGAGACCCAGTACTTC. Its protein is CAISESPSGQETQYF.